Listed below are T cell receptor beta chains from one sample, sequenced in a study of T cells in Graves' hyperthyroidism and ophthalmopathy. TCRdb recomputed calls from the multiplex PCR reads with MiXCR, one row per CDR3 protein. The data hold some 400,000 distinct CDR3 sequences, with approximately 15% observed a single time. The sequencing sample was made of blood. The receptors were sampled from a woman in her sixties with Graves' hyperthyroidism. The CDR3 runs from the conserved cysteine through the conserved F or W. The order of the fields is V gene, J gene, CDR3 protein.

TRBV7-3	TRBJ2-5	CASSMGQEETQYF
TRBV3-1	TRBJ1-1	CASSPSTGLSLNTEAFF
TRBV20-1	TRBJ2-1	CSINRDREDEQFF
TRBV13	TRBJ2-7	CASSPQGLADSYEQYF
TRBV7-2	TRBJ1-5	CASSLGPGGPGQPQHF
TRBV11-2	TRBJ2-5	CASSRRDGGETQYF
TRBV3-1	TRBJ2-7	CASSQVQAGAYEQYF
TRBV2	TRBJ2-7	CASSEFSGQVYEQYF
TRBV10-2	TRBJ2-2	CASSDLTDNTGELFF
TRBV29-1	TRBJ2-1	CSVEAGGRPNEQFF
TRBV11-2	TRBJ2-5	CASSPMGVETQYF
TRBV28	TRBJ1-4	CASSLSGIVTNEKLFF
TRBV12-3/TRBV12-4	TRBJ2-3	CASSPPSGIFTDTQYF
TRBV30	TRBJ1-1	CAWSVWYTEAFF
TRBV29-1	TRBJ1-2	CSVEQQGKGAYGYTF
TRBV30	TRBJ1-5	CAWSVSRAQPQHF
TRBV6-2/TRBV6-3	TRBJ1-5	CASTPAQHF
TRBV11-3	TRBJ2-7	CASSPRSSGTSGRYEQYF
TRBV7-9	TRBJ1-4	CASSSGQGGGEKLFF
TRBV5-1	TRBJ2-4	CASSLEVSGDIQYF
TRBV6-2/TRBV6-3	TRBJ1-5	CASSRGEHQPQHF
TRBV28	TRBJ2-1	CASSSSGTSGNEQFF
TRBV18	TRBJ2-3	CASSPAAPGLATDTQYF
TRBV4-1	TRBJ2-7	CASSPTSSRDYEQYF
TRBV19	TRBJ2-3	CASSRRRGRDTDTQYF
TRBV19	TRBJ2-3	CASSVAGASDTQYF
TRBV7-9	TRBJ1-2	CASSPGPATGGYTF
TRBV12-3/TRBV12-4	TRBJ2-1	CASSLAIGDRGKTEQFF
TRBV19	TRBJ2-2	CASRSPPKNTGELFF